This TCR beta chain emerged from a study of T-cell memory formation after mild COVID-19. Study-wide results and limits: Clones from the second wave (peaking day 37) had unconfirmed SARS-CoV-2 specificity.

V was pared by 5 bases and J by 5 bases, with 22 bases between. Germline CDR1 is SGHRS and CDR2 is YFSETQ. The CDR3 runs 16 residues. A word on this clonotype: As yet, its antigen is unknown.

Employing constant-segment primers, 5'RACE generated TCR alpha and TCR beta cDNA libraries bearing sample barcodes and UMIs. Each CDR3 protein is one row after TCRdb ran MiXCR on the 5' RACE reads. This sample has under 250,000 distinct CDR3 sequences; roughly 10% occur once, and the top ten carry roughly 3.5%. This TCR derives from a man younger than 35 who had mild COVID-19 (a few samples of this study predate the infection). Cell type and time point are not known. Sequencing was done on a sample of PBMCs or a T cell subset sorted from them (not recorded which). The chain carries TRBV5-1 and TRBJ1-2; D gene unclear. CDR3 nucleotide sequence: TGCGCCAGCAGGGCGTCGGCTCTTCGACCCCTTTATGGCTACACCTTC. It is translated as CASRASALRPLYGYTF.